Each of the 29 T cell receptor beta chains below was sequenced from the same sample in a study of neurological immune-mediated disorders. Stated time point: longitudinal time-point 1 (baseline). MiXCR, applied by TCRdb to the 5' RACE reads, yields one record per CDR3 protein. The sample carries 71,000 or so distinct CDR3 sequences, roughly 15% recorded once. Sequencing was done on a sample of PBMCs. These receptors were obtained from a female donor with HTLV-1-associated myelopathy (HAM/TSP).

This clonotype occurred many times. The chain is built from TRBV5-1 and TRBJ2-3; 8 bases match TRBD2. Trimming cost V 4 bases and J 2 bases; bases outside gene matches: 9. The CDR3 spans 16 residues. Germline assignment: CDR1 SGHRS and CDR2 YFSETQ. Written as DNA, the CDR3 is TGCGCCAGCAGCCCGATCACTAGCGGAGCCACAGATACGCAGTATTTT. It translates to CASSPITSGATDTQYF.

This clonotype was recorded at least ten times. The CDR3 DNA follows: TGCGCCAGCAGCTTGGGGGACAGGGCCCTCGACACTTACGAGCAGTACTTC. Protein product: CASSLGDRALDTYEQYF. This sequence joins TRBV5-1 and TRBJ2-7; 9 positions agree with TRBD1. Trimming removed 0 bases from V and 4 bases from J; junction bases left unmatched: 11. CDR1 and CDR2 from the germline V gene are SGHRS and YFSETQ. This CDR3 contains 17 residues.

This clonotype came up many times. The rearrangement links TRBV5-1 to TRBJ1-1; D not resolved. The germline gives CDR1 SGHRS, CDR2 YFSETQ. CDR3 size: 13 residues. Trimming left V 4 bases short and J 3 bases short, with 10 bases between. The CDR3 DNA reads as TGCGCCAGCAGCATGAGAACCGACACTGAAGCTTTCTTT. As protein: CASSMRTDTEAFF.

This clonotype has at least ten counts. J is TRBJ2-3 and V is TRBV20-1, with 9 bases identical to TRBD1. The V segment lost 6 bases and the J segment 0 bases; nucleotides outside the gene matches: 13. CDR1 and CDR2 from the germline V gene are DFQATT and SNEGSKA (reference sequence). The CDR3 loop spans 17 amino acids. For the CDR3, the DNA is TGCAGTGCCCTCCGGACAGGGGAGATCGCAAGCACAGATACGCAGTATTTT. Its translation: CSALRTGEIASTDTQYF.

About this clonotype: This sequence may be a read error, since a much larger clone differs from it by one base. The V call is TRBV6-2 or TRBV6-3, the J call TRBJ1-1; TRBD1 is a possible D gene (5 bases). CDR3 length equals 15 residues. Germline V gene sequence: CDR1 MNHEY, CDR2 SVGEGT. V lost 4 bases, J lost 5 bases, and 17 bases lay in between. The CDR3 spells CASSCGSGARTEAFF. The CDR3 bases are TGTGCCAGCAGTTGCGGAAGCGGGGCGCGGACTGAAGCTTTCTTT.

This clonotype was picked up many times. The rearrangement joins TRBV30 to TRBJ1-1; D ambiguous. V lost 3 bases and J lost 6, with 11 bases in between. Germline V CDR1 and CDR2: GTSNPN, SVGIG (reference sequence). This CDR3 spans 12 amino acids. The DNA for the CDR3 is TGTGCCTGGAGGGACGGCCCGTCTGAAGCTTTCTTT. Protein product: CAWRDGPSEAFF.

This clonotype occurred many times. The rearrangement uses TRBV5-1 and TRBJ2-2; 9 nucleotides match TRBD1. The CDR3 sequence is 15 residues long. V trimming: 4 bases; J trimming: 5 bases; junction bases outside the gene matches: 6. Germline V CDR1 and CDR2: SGHRS, YFSETQ. The CDR3 DNA is TGCGCCAGCAGCCCCGGGACAGGGTGGACCGGGGAGCTGTTTTTT. Residues: CASSPGTGWTGELFF.

This clonotype has at least ten counts. The chain carries TRBV7-9 and TRBJ2-7, with a possible D match to TRBD1 (5 bases). The germline V and J ends were trimmed by 9 bases and 2 bases, with 14 bases remaining between them. CDR1 is SEHNR and CDR2 is FQNEAQ in the germline V gene (reference sequence). This CDR3 comprises 13 residues. The CDR3 protein is CARVLDRTYEQYF. The CDR3 DNA reads TGTGCCAGGGTACTCGACAGAACCTACGAGCAGTACTTC.

This clonotype came up many times. Being one base from a much bigger clone, this may be a read error. This chain uses TRBV28 with TRBJ2-3; 8 nucleotides line up with TRBD1. This CDR3 is built from 16 residues. The V segment lost 6 bases and the J segment 5 bases; nucleotides outside the gene matches: 13. The germline V gene has CDR1 MDHEN and CDR2 SYDVKM. Here the CDR3 reads CASRDTGGVGVDTQYF. Here the CDR3 DNA reads TGTGCCAGCAGAGACACAGGGGGTGTGGGGGTAGATACGCAGTATTTT. The full variable domain, completed using reference TRBV28 and TRBJ2-3, is DVKVTQSSRYLVKRTGEKVFLECVQDMDHENMFWYRQDPGLGLRLIYFSYDVKMKEKGDIPEGYSVSREKKERFSLILESASTNQTSMYLCASRDTGGVGVDTQYFGPGTRLTVL.

The table lists this clonotype with many counts. The gene calls are TRBV7-9 and TRBJ1-2, with no clear D. The CDR3 is made up of 16 amino acids. V was cut by 1 base and J by 6 bases, with 18 bases left in between. CDR1 is SEHNR, CDR2 FQNEAQ, per germline (reference sequence). CDR3 residues: CASSLGAGPSGHGYTF. Written as DNA, the CDR3 is TGTGCCAGCAGCTTAGGCGCCGGGCCAAGCGGGCATGGCTACACCTTC.

The table lists this clonotype with many counts. This chain joins TRBV12-3 or TRBV12-4 and TRBJ1-5, with 9 positions matching TRBD1. V gave up 3 bases and J gave up 6 bases; unmatched junction bases: 6. The CDR3 consists of 15 residues. Written as DNA, the CDR3 is TGTGCCAGCAGTTTTGGGGACAGGGTCGGTCAGCCCCAGCATTTT. It encodes CASSFGDRVGQPQHF.

The rearrangement links TRBV5-1 to TRBJ2-7; the D gene is possibly TRBD1 (6 bases). V gave up 4 bases and J gave up 6 bases, with 20 bases separating them. CDR1 and CDR2 from the germline V gene are SGHRS and YFSETQ. The CDR3 consists of 15 residues. The CDR3: CASSQMSTGSGEQYF. The CDR3 DNA follows: TGCGCCAGCAGCCAAATGTCCACAGGGTCAGGCGAGCAGTACTTC.

This clonotype was seen at least ten times. The rearrangement joins TRBV2 to TRBJ2-2, with 8 positions matching TRBD2. V was clipped by 6 bases and J by 5 bases; unmatched bases: 14. Germline V gene data show CDR1 as SNHLY and CDR2 as FYNNEI. The CDR3 has 17 amino acids. CDR3 coding DNA: TGTGCCAGCAGCGAAAAGTTAGGCGGGGGGCTGACCGGGGAGCTGTTTTTT. Its protein product is CASSEKLGGGLTGELFF.

Concerning this clonotype: The junction departs from the called germline gene at one end, perhaps through a read error. The genes are TRBV3-1 and TRBJ2-3; weak D call: TRBD1 (5 bases). The CDR3 is made up of 13 amino acids. Germline V gives CDR1 LGHDT, CDR2 YNNKEL (reference sequence). The CDR3 sequence: CATSRYRTGEQYF. In DNA form, the CDR3 reads TGTGCCACCAGCCGATACAGGACGGGCGAGCAGTATTTT.

This clonotype was counted many times. The rearrangement joins TRBV5-1 to TRBJ2-1; 8 nucleotides agree with TRBD2. Germline values: CDR1 SGHRS, CDR2 YFSETQ. The CDR3 consists of 16 residues. J gave up 5 bases and V 4 bases, and 11 bases lay outside the gene matches. The chain's CDR3 is CASSPRAGTRNNEQFF. In nucleotides, the CDR3 is TGCGCCAGCAGCCCGAGGGCAGGGACTAGGAACAATGAGCAGTTCTTC. The whole variable domain, filled in from reference TRBV5-1 and TRBJ2-1, reads KAGVTQTPRYLIKTRGQQVTLSCSPISGHRSVSWYQQTPGQGLQFLFEYFSETQRNKGNFPGRFSGRQFSNSRSEMNVSTLELGDSALYLCASSPRAGTRNNEQFFGPGTRLTVL.

This clonotype was found many times. This sequence joins TRBV12-5 and TRBJ2-2; the D gene is possibly TRBD1 (6 bases). The CDR3 is 14 residues long. Trimming stripped 6 bases from V and 2 bases from J, with 10 bases between. Germline CDR1 reads LGHNT; CDR2 reads FRNRAP. The DNA of the CDR3 is TGTGCTAGTGGCCTGGGACATAACACCGGGGAGCTGTTTTTT. This sequence encodes CASGLGHNTGELFF.

The chain recombines TRBV7-9 with TRBJ2-7, with 8 bases that match TRBD1. The CDR3 extends over 15 amino acids. Germline CDR1 and CDR2: SEHNR and FQNEAQ (reference sequence). The trim removed 5 bases at V and 5 bases at J, leaving 11 bases unmatched. The CDR3 loop is CASSRLRGQGDEQYF. DNA for the CDR3: TGTGCCAGCAGCCGACTTAGAGGACAGGGTGACGAGCAGTACTTC. The variable domain in full, completed from reference TRBV7-9 and TRBJ2-7, reads DTGVSQNPRHKITKRGQNVTFRCDPISEHNRLYWYRQTLGQGPEFLTYFQNEAQLEKSRLLSDRFSAERPKGSFSTLEIQRTEQGDSAMYLCASSRLRGQGDEQYFGPGTRLTVT.

This clonotype was seen many times. The V call is TRBV20-1, the J call TRBJ1-4; D remains ambiguous. The CDR3 totals 11 residues. Germline values: CDR1 DFQATT, CDR2 SNEGSKA (reference sequence). V lost 6 bases and J lost 8, with 10 bases in between. CDR3 DNA sequence: TGCAGTGCCCGGATTCGGGAAAAACTGTTTTTT. Its translation: CSARIREKLFF.

At least ten counts were recorded for this clonotype. CDR3 protein: CAISESKAGPFF. The CDR3 nucleotides read TGTGCCATCAGTGAGTCGAAGGCGGGGCCGTTCTTC. J is TRBJ2-1 and V is TRBV10-3; a weak D match, TRBD2 (6 bases). The CDR3 has 12 amino acids. From germline, CDR1 is ENHRY and CDR2 SYGVKD. V lost 0 bases and J 15 bases, leaving 12 bases between the germline ends.

This clonotype showed up many times. The chain couples TRBV12-3 or TRBV12-4 to TRBJ2-7; 8 nucleotides line up with TRBD1. V dropped 8 bases and J dropped 5; count of bases not matched to a gene: 14. The CDR3 runs to 15 residues. CDR3: CASSPGGRARDEQYF. In DNA, the CDR3 is TGTGCCAGCTCGCCAGGGGGCAGGGCAAGGGACGAGCAGTACTTC.

Details on this clonotype: This may arise from a read error, as a much more abundant clone is one base away. The chain employs TRBV12-3 or TRBV12-4 and TRBJ2-3; D gene unclear. The CDR3 runs to 15 residues. V was trimmed by 5 bases and J by 4 bases, leaving 16 bases between them. For the CDR3, the DNA is TGTGCCAGCAGTCCTGACGAGGATAAGGCAGATACGCAGTATTTT. Translated: CASSPDEDKADTQYF.

This clonotype was observed many times. The chain uses TRBV20-1 and TRBJ2-3, with TRBD2 matching over 9 bases. The ends lost 1 base at V and 1 base at J; junction bases unmatched: 9. Per the germline V gene, CDR1 is DFQATT and CDR2 is SNEGSKA (reference sequence). The CDR3 has 17 amino acids. The CDR3, as DNA: TGCAGTGCTAGAGTTACGGTTAGCGGGGGCCGCACAGATACGCAGTATTTT. Translated, it gives CSARVTVSGGRTDTQYF.

There are many counts of this clonotype. The chain is built from TRBV29-1 and TRBJ2-3; no firm D call. This CDR3 has 14 amino acids. Trimming took 2 bases from V and 1 from J, leaving 10 bases between them. Per the germline V gene, CDR1 is SQVTM and CDR2 is ANQGSEA. In DNA, the CDR3 is TGCAGCGTTGAATTCGCGGACGGCACAGATACGCAGTATTTT. Translating it yields CSVEFADGTDTQYF.

This clonotype was seen more than once but under ten times. The chain links TRBV5-1 to TRBJ2-3, with D hard to call. Per germline, CDR1 SGHRS and CDR2 YFSETQ. The V end was cut by 0 bases, the J end by 6 bases, with 11 bases between. This CDR3 is built from 14 residues. CDR3 in amino acids: CASSLVGVGDTQYF. The CDR3 bases are TGCGCCAGCAGCTTGGTGGGTGTCGGGGATACGCAGTATTTT.

This clonotype appeared many times. The chain has TRBV20-1 and TRBJ2-4, with unresolved D. In germline, CDR1 is DFQATT, CDR2 SNEGSKA (reference sequence). This CDR3 is 13 amino acids long. V shed 3 bases and J shed 5 bases, with 11 bases lying between them. CDR3 residues: CSARRHDQNIQYF. DNA for the CDR3: TGCAGTGCTAGGAGGCATGACCAAAACATTCAGTACTTC.

In this sample, this clonotype turned up many times. The rearrangement uses TRBV5-1 and TRBJ2-3; possible D gene TRBD2, 5 bases. Between the trimmed V and J ends, which lost 4 bases and 0 bases, there was a span of 27 bases. Germline lookup yields CDR1 SGHRS and CDR2 YFSETQ. This CDR3 region has 20 residues. The CDR3 sequence: CASSQPLWRIGAPSTDTQYF. The CDR3 nucleotides are TGCGCCAGCAGCCAACCGCTGTGGAGGATCGGAGCCCCTAGCACAGATACGCAGTATTTT.

This clonotype has at least ten counts. The CDR3 loop is CASRFHSSYNSPLHF. CDR3 sequence (DNA): TGTGCCAGCAGGTTCCACAGTTCCTATAATTCACCCCTCCACTTT. The chain is built from TRBV7-2 and TRBJ1-6, with D unclear. Germline V gene sequence: CDR1 SGHTA, CDR2 FQGNSA. V was cut by 6 bases and J by 1 base, with 10 bases left in between. The CDR3 is 15 amino acids.

This rearrangement joins TRBV29-1 to TRBJ1-1; tentative D call: TRBD1 (5 bases). The CDR3 loop spans 13 amino acids. CDR1 and CDR2 (germline): SQVTM, ANQGSEA. Trimming took off 7 bases at V and 0 bases at J, with 12 bases between the two ends. For the CDR3, the DNA is TGCAGCGCGGAGGGGCAGATGAACACTGAAGCTTTCTTT. Translating gives CSAEGQMNTEAFF.

This clonotype has a count of ten or more. V gene TRBV25-1 combines with J gene TRBJ2-7, with D possibly matching TRBD1 (5 bases). In germline, CDR1 is MGHDK, CDR2 SYGVNS. V was pared by 4 bases and J by 1 base, with 11 bases between. The CDR3 extends over 14 amino acids. DNA for the CDR3: TGTGCCAGCAGTGCAAGGGGTCCTTCCTACGAGCAGTACTTC. It translates to CASSARGPSYEQYF.